The 20 T cell receptor beta chains below all came from one sample that was sequenced in a study of T cell changes during pregnancy in multiple sclerosis. Sequencing used immunoSEQ multiplex PCR; TCRdb keeps in-frame clones, though not all of them. In the table there are some 37,000 clones, around 90% of which are singletons. The material was CD4+ T cells from peripheral blood mononuclear cells, obtained after pregnancy. The source is a female donor in good health, enrolled as a control in a pregnancy study.

The chain combines TRBV7-2 with TRBJ1-1, with unresolved D. The CDR3 totals 15 residues. Trimming removed 8 bases at V and 1 base at J, with 17 bases between. In germline, CDR1 is SGHTA, CDR2 FQGNSA. In DNA, the CDR3 is TGTGCCAGCTTGTGGGCCCGTTCTCCGAACACTGAAGCTTTCTTT. It translates to CASLWARSPNTEAFF.

The chain recombines TRBV11-3 with TRBJ1-6; 11 bases map to TRBD1. The CDR3 covers 18 residues. Per the germline V gene, CDR1 is SGHNT and CDR2 is YENEEA. Trimming removed 5 bases from V and 0 bases from J; junction bases left unmatched: 6. The DNA of the CDR3 is TGTGCCAGCAGCAACCGGGACAGGGGGAGCTCCTATAATTCACCCCTCCACTTT. Amino acids: CASSNRDRGSSYNSPLHF.

The rearrangement links TRBV7-2 to TRBJ2-7, with D perhaps matching TRBD2 (7 bases). CDR1 is SGHTA, CDR2 FQGNSA, per germline. V was clipped by 8 bases and J by 4 bases, with 21 bases between them. The CDR3 runs to 15 residues. The CDR3 reads CASRRVGGATYEQYF. CDR3 DNA: TGTGCCAGCCGTAGGGTAGGGGGGGCGACATACGAGCAGTACTTC.

This chain uses TRBV5-6 with TRBJ2-7, with a weak D call TRBD1 (8 bases). The CDR3 covers 15 residues. V was cut by 3 bases and J by 4 bases, with 17 bases left in between. From germline, CDR1 is SGHDT and CDR2 YYEEEE. Here the CDR3 reads CASSSYGQGGYEQYF. CDR3 in DNA: TGTGCCAGCAGCTCATATGGACAGGGAGGGTACGAGCAGTACTTC.

The chain couples TRBV11-1 to TRBJ2-1, with 11 positions matching TRBD2. The CDR3 is made up of 19 amino acids. Germline V gives CDR1 SGHAT, CDR2 FQDESV (reference sequence). Germline trimming cut 5 bases from V and 0 bases from J; bases unmatched to any gene: 12. The CDR3: CASSLLAGVSGSSYNEQFF. The CDR3 bases are TGTGCCAGCAGCCTACTAGCGGGAGTTTCCGGGAGCTCCTACAATGAGCAGTTCTTC.

This chain uses TRBV5-4 with TRBJ1-1; 8 bases line up with TRBD1. The CDR3 is 14 amino acids. CDR1 SGHNT and CDR2 YYREEE come from the germline V gene (reference sequence). Unmatched junction bases numbered 3, after V lost 0 bases and J lost 5 bases. For the CDR3, the DNA is TGTGCCAGCAGCTTGGCACAGGGGGGAACTGAAGCTTTCTTT. Protein sequence: CASSLAQGGTEAFF.

The sample holds one count of this clone. V gene TRBV2 combines with J gene TRBJ1-1, with D tentatively TRBD1 (6 bases). Trimming took 7 bases from V and 1 from J, leaving 10 bases between them. Germline loops: CDR1 SNHLY, CDR2 FYNNEI. This CDR3 comprises 13 residues. This CDR3 is CASTGAPNTEAFF. The CDR3 coding sequence is TGTGCCAGCACAGGGGCGCCGAACACTGAAGCTTTCTTT.

This chain connects TRBV5-6 to TRBJ2-7, with unresolved D. The germline CDR1 and CDR2 sequences are SGHDT and YYEEEE. Trimming took 3 bases from V and 10 from J, leaving 17 bases between them. The CDR3 is made up of 13 amino acids. CDR3 DNA sequence: TGTGCCAGCAGCTCCAGAGGAGAGCTAAGACAGTACTTC. Protein: CASSSRGELRQYF. Supplemented by reference TRBV5-6 and TRBJ2-7, the full variable domain reads DAGVTQSPTHLIKTRGQQVTLRCSPKSGHDTVSWYQQALGQGPQFIFQYYEEEERQRGNFPDRFSGHQFPNYSSELNVNALLLGDSALYLCASSSRGELRQYFGPGTRLTVT.

The chain employs TRBV7-9 and TRBJ1-4, with 9 bases matching TRBD1. With V trimmed by 5 bases and J by 8 bases, 12 bases remained unmatched. The CDR3 runs to 16 residues. The germline CDR1 and CDR2 sequences are SEHNR and FQNEAQ (reference sequence). The CDR3 is CASSPIGTGPREKLFF. The CDR3 DNA reads as TGTGCCAGCAGCCCGATTGGGACAGGGCCTCGGGAAAAACTGTTTTTT.

This clone was found once. This chain links TRBV5-1 with TRBJ2-3, with 14 bases that match TRBD2. Germline trimming cut 5 bases from V and 4 bases from J; bases unmatched to any gene: 3. CDR3 size: 15 residues. CDR1 is SGHRS, CDR2 YFSETQ, per germline. CDR3 residues: CASRRLAGGADTQYF. In nucleotides, the CDR3 is TGCGCCAGCAGGAGACTAGCGGGAGGGGCAGATACGCAGTATTTT.

V gene TRBV4-1 combines with J gene TRBJ1-5, with D unresolved. Per the germline V gene, CDR1 is MGHRA and CDR2 is YSYEKL. CDR3 length equals 15 residues. Trimming removed 3 bases at V and 5 bases at J, with 14 bases between. CDR3 nucleotide sequence: TGCGCCAGCAGCCACATCGGGTCGCGATATCAGCCCCAGCATTTT. Translation: CASSHIGSRYQPQHF.

V gene TRBV5-4 combines with J gene TRBJ2-7; TRBD1 is a possible D gene (6 bases). From germline, CDR1 is SGHNT and CDR2 YYREEE (reference sequence). The ends were cut back, 7 bases at V and 7 bases at J, with 18 bases in the middle. The CDR3 runs to 13 residues. The CDR3 bases are TGTGCCAGCGCCCCCCAGGGGTCTCGGGAGCAGTACTTC. Amino acids: CASAPQGSREQYF.

The V gene is TRBV29-1, the J gene TRBJ2-3, with TRBD1 matching over 7 bases. Germline CDR1 and CDR2: SQVTM and ANQGSEA. The CDR3 contains 14 residues. V was clipped by 6 bases and J by 0 bases; unmatched bases: 6. CDR3 sequence (DNA): TGCAGCGTGGACAGGTCCCCTAGCACAGATACGCAGTATTTT. As protein: CSVDRSPSTDTQYF.

The V call is TRBV9, the J call TRBJ1-2; 11 bases map to TRBD1. The V gene's germline CDR1 is SGDLS and CDR2 YYNGEE. The CDR3 is made up of 16 amino acids. V shed 3 bases, J shed 7 bases, and the junction held 11 bases outside the gene matches. CDR3 protein: CASSGGQGAEGFGYTF. The CDR3 DNA reads TGTGCCAGCAGCGGAGGACAGGGGGCCGAAGGATTTGGCTACACCTTC.

This clone was seen once. The chain links TRBV4-3 to TRBJ2-3; 8 bases fit TRBD2. The CDR3 totals 16 residues. V gave up 0 bases and J gave up 6 bases; unmatched junction bases: 8. CDR1 is LGHNA, CDR2 YSLEER, per germline. In DNA, the CDR3 is TGCGCCAGCAGCCAAGATTGGCTAGCGGGTGCGGATACGCAGTATTTT. Its translation is CASSQDWLAGADTQYF.

The chain employs TRBV6-1 and TRBJ2-4, with D possibly TRBD1 on 6 matching bases. Trimming shortened V by 0 bases and J by 0 bases, and 12 bases separated the two germline ends. This CDR3 contains 17 residues. Germline lookup yields CDR1 MNHNS and CDR2 SASEGT. CDR3 DNA: TGTGCCAGCAGTGAAGCCGGGACATCTCTAGCCAAAAACATTCAGTACTTC. It specifies CASSEAGTSLAKNIQYF.

The V call is TRBV5-6, the J call TRBJ1-1; possibly TRBD1 for D (6 bases). CDR3 length equals 14 residues. V dropped 1 base and J dropped 5 bases, with 12 bases sitting between them. From germline, CDR1 is SGHDT and CDR2 YYEEEE. CDR3 DNA sequence: TGTGCCAGCAGCTTGCTGCAGGGGAGTACTGAAGCTTTCTTT. It encodes CASSLLQGSTEAFF.

The V and J genes are TRBV4-3 and TRBJ2-3; 7 positions match TRBD2. Germline loops: CDR1 LGHNA, CDR2 YSLEER. This CDR3 has 17 amino acids. J lost 2 bases, V lost 5 bases, and 13 bases had no gene match. This CDR3 is CASSARPVAGFTDTQYF. The CDR3 DNA sequence: TGCGCCAGCAGCGCCCGGCCGGTAGCGGGTTTCACAGATACGCAGTATTTT.

Only a few counts were recorded for this clone. The chain has TRBV6-1 and TRBJ1-5; a weak D match, TRBD1 (5 bases). V was pared by 4 bases and J by 6 bases, with 10 bases between. The CDR3 has 13 residues. Per the germline V gene, CDR1 is MNHNS and CDR2 is SASEGT. The CDR3 is CASSGTGFQPQHF. Here the CDR3 DNA reads TGTGCCAGCAGTGGCACAGGTTTTCAGCCCCAGCATTTT.

CDR3 amino acids: CASSLAQPREDTIYF. The CDR3 nucleotides are TGTGCCAGCAGCCTCGCCCAACCAAGGGAGGACACCATATATTTT. J is TRBJ1-3 and V is TRBV11-3; D gene uncertain. Trimming cost V 5 bases and J 8 bases, with 19 bases left between them. Germline V gene sequence: CDR1 SGHNT, CDR2 YENEEA. The CDR3 extends over 15 amino acids.